This entry concerns a single T cell receptor (beta chain). Antigen unknown. Trimming took off 6 bases at V and 2 bases at J, with 11 bases between the two ends. Germline CDR1 and CDR2: KGHSH and LQKENI. There are 15 residues in the CDR3. This entry is derived from a study of human T cells and chemical hapten exposure. Overall study: Patients were given diphenylcyclopropenone on the scalp weekly across the approximately 26-week study. Study findings and constraints: TCRs at high frequency, those above 1 in 1000, did not change with DPC sensitization.

Time point specified: patch test 1, 2 weeks after DPC sensitization. Treatment here: therapeutic diphenylcyclopropenone sensitization with weekly scalp DPC. The starting material, unfractionated whole blood, was used for total RNA extraction. In the study's own analysis: Sample TCR totals centred on a median of around 92,000, ranging roughly 23,224 to 690,600. Via MiXCR, TCRdb re-called the RACE reads, giving one row per CDR3 protein. TCRdb's processing, not the study's, gives the V and J calls here. This table has roughly 200,000 distinct CDR3 sequences, 20% to 25% appearing once. The clonotype originates from a woman in her fifties or sixties with alopecia areata. Some clones in this sample may be carry-over from other donors' samples. The sample consisted of whole blood, taken in connection with sensitization to the hapten diphenylcyclopropenone (DPC). The chain carries TRBV18 and TRBJ2-6; the D gene is possibly TRBD2 (5 bases). The CDR3 sequence: CASSRVGPGANVLTF. CDR3 coding DNA: TGTGCCAGCTCGCGGGTTGGGCCTGGGGCCAACGTCCTGACTTTC.